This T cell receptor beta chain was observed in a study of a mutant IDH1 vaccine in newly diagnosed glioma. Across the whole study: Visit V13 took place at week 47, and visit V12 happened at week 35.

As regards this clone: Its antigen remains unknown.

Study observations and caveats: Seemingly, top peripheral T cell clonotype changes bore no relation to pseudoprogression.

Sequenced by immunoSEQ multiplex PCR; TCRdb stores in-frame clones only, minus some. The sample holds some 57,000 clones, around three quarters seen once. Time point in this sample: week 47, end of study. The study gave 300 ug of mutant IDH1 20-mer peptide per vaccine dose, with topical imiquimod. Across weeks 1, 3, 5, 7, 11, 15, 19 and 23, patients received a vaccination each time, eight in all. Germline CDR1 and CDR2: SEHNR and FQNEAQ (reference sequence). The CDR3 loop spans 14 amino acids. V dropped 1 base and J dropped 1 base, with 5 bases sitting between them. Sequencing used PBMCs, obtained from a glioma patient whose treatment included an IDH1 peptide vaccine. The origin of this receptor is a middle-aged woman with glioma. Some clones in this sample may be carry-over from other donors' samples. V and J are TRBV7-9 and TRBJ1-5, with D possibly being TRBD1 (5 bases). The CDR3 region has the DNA TGTGCCAGCAGCTTAGGACAGAGCAATCAGCCCCAGCATTTT. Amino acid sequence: CASSLGQSNQPQHF. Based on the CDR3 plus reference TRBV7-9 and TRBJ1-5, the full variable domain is DTGVSQNPRHKITKRGQNVTFRCDPISEHNRLYWYRQTLGQGPEFLTYFQNEAQLEKSRLLSDRFSAERPKGSFSTLEIQRTEQGDSAMYLCASSLGQSNQPQHFGDGTRLSIL.